The 13 T cell receptor beta chains reported below all come from one sample, sequenced in a study of graft-versus-host responses after intestinal transplantation (dated by TCRdb to about 2021). Which antigens these TCRs recognize remains unknown. Libraries were built with the immunoSEQ multiplex PCR assay. The immuneACCESS repertoire file appears here via TCRdb, limited to in-frame rearrangements. These files lack a portion of the clones; in checked studies, under half of the deficit traces to unresolved V genes, and the cause of the others is not known. This sample has approximately 100,000 clones in its table, and around 90% of those were observed once. The ten largest clones capture around 0.1% of the sample. In light of the paper, this sample's time point label describes: cells obtained before transplantation from donor or recipient. The sample here was unstimulated CD4+ T cells sorted from spleen or lymph node cells, taken before intestinal transplant. The receptors here all came from a human donor who received an intestinal transplant.

The V and J genes are TRBV18 and TRBJ2-5, with D perhaps TRBD2 (6 bases). The V end lost 0 bases, the J end lost 5 bases, and 13 bases lay between the germline ends. The CDR3 loop spans 15 amino acids. CDR1 KGHSH and CDR2 LQKENI come from the germline V gene. CDR3 coding DNA: TGTGCCAGCTCACCACCTAGCGGACCAGGGGAGACCCAGTACTTC. This sequence encodes CASSPPSGPGETQYF. The full variable domain, rest sourced from reference TRBV18 and TRBJ2-5, is NAGVMQNPRHLVRRRGQEARLRCSPMKGHSHVYWYRQLPEEGLKFMVYLQKENIIDESGMPKERFSAEFPKEGPSILRIQQVVRGDSAAYFCASSPPSGPGETQYFGPGTRLLVL.

The chain has TRBV2 and TRBJ1-3, with D tentatively TRBD1 (5 bases). The V gene lost 7 bases and the J gene lost 4 bases, with 14 bases spanning the gap. This CDR3 has 14 amino acids. Germline CDR1 and CDR2: SNHLY and FYNNEI. CDR3 DNA sequence: TGTGCCAGCACTCAGGGTGTTTGGGGAAACACCATATATTTT. This translates into CASTQGVWGNTIYF.

The chain couples TRBV4-2 to TRBJ1-5; D possibly corresponds to TRBD1 (5 bases). V shed 1 base and J shed 7 bases, with 11 bases lying between them. The CDR3 has 14 amino acids. Germline V gene data show CDR1 as LGHNA and CDR2 as YNFKEQ. This CDR3 is CASSQVGEGQPQHF. CDR3 DNA sequence: TGTGCCAGCAGCCAAGTGGGGGAGGGACAGCCCCAGCATTTT.

This sequence joins TRBV11-3 and TRBJ2-7, with 8 bases aligning to TRBD1. The germline gives CDR1 SGHNT, CDR2 YENEEA. The CDR3 runs to 13 residues. V lost 5 bases and J lost 6; bases outside the gene matches: 6. The CDR3 spells CASSPRTGLEQYF. CDR3 coding DNA: TGTGCCAGCAGCCCCCGGACAGGGCTCGAGCAGTACTTC.

The J gene is TRBJ2-1, the V gene TRBV7-3, with D possibly being TRBD2 (7 bases). The length of the CDR3 is 16 residues. CDR1 SGHTA and CDR2 FQGTGA come from the germline V gene. Trimming removed 1 base at V and 7 bases at J, with 17 bases between. Written as DNA, the CDR3 is TGTGCCAGCAGCTTAAATGTGGGGGGGCTTAGGAATGAGCAGTTCTTC. Encoded protein: CASSLNVGGLRNEQFF.

The genes are TRBV25-1 and TRBJ2-1; TRBD1 agrees at 8 bases. Germline CDR1 reads MGHDK; CDR2 reads SYGVNS. The CDR3 length is 14 residues. V shed 10 bases and J 6 bases; nucleotides not matched to a gene: 11. CDR3 DNA: TGTGCCACCCAAGGGACAGGCCCAACCAATGAGCAGTTCTTC. Encoded protein: CATQGTGPTNEQFF.

The V and J genes are TRBV6-5 and TRBJ2-5; D ambiguous. The end of the DNA fits TRBJ2-7 better, so the J call may be wrong. The CDR3 consists of 14 residues. CDR1 and CDR2 from the germline V gene are MNHEY and SVGAGI. The CDR3, as DNA: TGTGCCAGCAGTTACGTTGCAGGCTCCTACGAGCAGTACTTC. This sequence encodes CASSYVAGSYEQYF.

Regarding this clone: Other DNA sequences in the sample encode the same CDR3. This sequence joins TRBV2 and TRBJ2-5; 10 positions match TRBD1. CDR1 is SNHLY, CDR2 FYNNEI, per germline. Losses at the gene ends were 4 bases for V and 5 bases for J; bases not matched to a gene: 1. CDR3 length equals 13 residues. This chain's CDR3 is CASSGTGGETQYF. CDR3 sequence (DNA): TGTGCCAGCAGTGGGACAGGGGGGGAGACCCAGTACTTC.

The chain employs TRBV19 and TRBJ1-3; a possible D gene is TRBD1 (6 bases). V lost 3 bases and J lost 4, with 10 bases in between. The germline CDR1 and CDR2 sequences are LNHDA and SQIVND (reference sequence). CDR3 length equals 14 residues. The CDR3 sequence is CASSIRGSGNTIYF. CDR3 sequence (DNA): TGTGCCAGTAGTATCAGGGGATCCGGAAACACCATATATTTT.

The sample holds one count of this clone. The chain employs TRBV15 and TRBJ1-1; a weak D match, TRBD1 (5 bases). Trimming stripped 0 bases from V and 7 bases from J, with 12 bases between. Per germline, CDR1 LNHNV and CDR2 YYDKDF (reference sequence). This CDR3 has 14 amino acids. CDR3 amino acids: CATSRDSGRGEAFF. CDR3 DNA: TGTGCCACCAGCAGAGATAGCGGGAGGGGTGAAGCTTTCTTT.

The chain couples TRBV5-4 to TRBJ1-4; D may be TRBD1 (5 bases). The V gene's germline CDR1 is SGHNT and CDR2 YYREEE (reference sequence). V was pared by 4 bases and J by 8 bases, with 15 bases between. This CDR3 region has 14 residues. CDR3 in DNA: TGTGCCAGCAGCAGGTCGGGGGTAAAAGAAAAACTGTTTTTT. Amino acids: CASSRSGVKEKLFF.

The rearrangement joins TRBV19 to TRBJ2-5; 8 bases map to TRBD2. Trimming cost V 9 bases and J 4 bases; bases outside gene matches: 7. Per germline, CDR1 LNHDA and CDR2 SQIVND (reference sequence). The CDR3 spans 13 residues. The CDR3 region is CASRRAGGETQYF. For the CDR3, the DNA is TGTGCCAGCCGACGGGCGGGGGGAGAGACCCAGTACTTC.

This clone was found once. The chain joins TRBV6-1 to TRBJ2-5; 7 bases map to TRBD2. From germline, CDR1 is MNHNS and CDR2 SASEGT. The ends lost 1 base at V and 2 bases at J; junction bases unmatched: 4. The CDR3 length is 15 residues. CDR3 sequence (DNA): TGTGCCAGCAGTGAAGTAAGCGGGGCGCAAGAGACCCAGTACTTC. Protein sequence: CASSEVSGAQETQYF.